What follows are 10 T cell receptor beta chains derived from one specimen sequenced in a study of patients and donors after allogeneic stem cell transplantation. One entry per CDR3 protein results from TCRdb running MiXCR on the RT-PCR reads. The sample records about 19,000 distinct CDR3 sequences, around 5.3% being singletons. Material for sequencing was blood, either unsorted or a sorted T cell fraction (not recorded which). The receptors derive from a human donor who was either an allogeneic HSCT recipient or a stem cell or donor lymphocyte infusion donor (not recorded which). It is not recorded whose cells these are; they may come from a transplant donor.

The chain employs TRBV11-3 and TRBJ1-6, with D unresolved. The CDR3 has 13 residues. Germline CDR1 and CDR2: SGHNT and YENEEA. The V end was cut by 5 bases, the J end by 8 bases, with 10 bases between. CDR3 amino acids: CASSQTDDSPLHF. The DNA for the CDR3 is TGTGCCAGCAGCCAAACGGATGATTCACCCCTCCACTTT.

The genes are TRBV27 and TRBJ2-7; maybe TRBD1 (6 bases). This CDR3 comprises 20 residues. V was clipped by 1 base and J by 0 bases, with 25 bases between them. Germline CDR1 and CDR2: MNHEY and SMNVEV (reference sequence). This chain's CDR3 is CASSLFLLWPGQYFSYEQYF. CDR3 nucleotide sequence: TGTGCCAGCAGTTTATTCCTCTTATGGCCGGGACAATACTTCTCCTACGAGCAGTACTTC.

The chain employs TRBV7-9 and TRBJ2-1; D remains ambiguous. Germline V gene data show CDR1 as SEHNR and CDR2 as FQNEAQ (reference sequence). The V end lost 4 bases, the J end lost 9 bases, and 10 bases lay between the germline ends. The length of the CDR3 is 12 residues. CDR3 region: CASSSRGGEQFF. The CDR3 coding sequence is TGTGCCAGCAGCTCCCGCGGCGGTGAGCAGTTCTTC.

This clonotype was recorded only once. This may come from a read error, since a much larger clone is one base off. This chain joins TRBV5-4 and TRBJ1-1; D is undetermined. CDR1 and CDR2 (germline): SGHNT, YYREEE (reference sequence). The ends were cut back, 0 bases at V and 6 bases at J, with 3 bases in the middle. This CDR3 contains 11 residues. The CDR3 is CASSLEAEAFF. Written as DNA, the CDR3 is TGTGCCAGCAGCTTGGAGGCTGAAGCTTTCTTT.

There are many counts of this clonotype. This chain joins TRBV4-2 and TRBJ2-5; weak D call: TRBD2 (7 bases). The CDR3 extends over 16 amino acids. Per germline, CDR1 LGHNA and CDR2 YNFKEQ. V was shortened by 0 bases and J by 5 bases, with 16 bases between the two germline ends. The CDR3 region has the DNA TGTGCCAGCAGCCAAGAGGGGGGGGGCCGAATGGAGACCCAGTACTTC. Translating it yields CASSQEGGGRMETQYF.

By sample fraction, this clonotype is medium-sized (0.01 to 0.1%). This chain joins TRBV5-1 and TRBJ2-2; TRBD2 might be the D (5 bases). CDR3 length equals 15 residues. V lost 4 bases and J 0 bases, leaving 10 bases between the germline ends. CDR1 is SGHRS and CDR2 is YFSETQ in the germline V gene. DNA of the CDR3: TGCGCCAGCAGCCCGGACTCCTCGAACACCGGGGAGCTGTTTTTT. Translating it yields CASSPDSSNTGELFF.

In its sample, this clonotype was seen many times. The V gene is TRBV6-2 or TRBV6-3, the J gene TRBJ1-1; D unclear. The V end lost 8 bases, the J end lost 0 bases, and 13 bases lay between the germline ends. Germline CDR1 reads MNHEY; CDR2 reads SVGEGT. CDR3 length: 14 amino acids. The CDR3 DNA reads TGTGCCAGCGAAGAGCCAGGCATGAACACTGAAGCTTTCTTT. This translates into CASEEPGMNTEAFF.

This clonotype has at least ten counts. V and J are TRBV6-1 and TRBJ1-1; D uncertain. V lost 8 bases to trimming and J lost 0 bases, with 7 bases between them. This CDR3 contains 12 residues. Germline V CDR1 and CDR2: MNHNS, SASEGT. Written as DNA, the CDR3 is TGTGCCAGCGCCGACCTGAACACTGAAGCTTTCTTT. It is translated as CASADLNTEAFF.

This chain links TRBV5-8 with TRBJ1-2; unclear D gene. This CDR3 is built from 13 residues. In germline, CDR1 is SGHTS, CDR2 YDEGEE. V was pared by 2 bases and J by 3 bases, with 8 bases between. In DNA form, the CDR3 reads TGTGCCAGCAGCTTTTTCCCCCACTATGGCTACACCTTC. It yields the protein CASSFFPHYGYTF.

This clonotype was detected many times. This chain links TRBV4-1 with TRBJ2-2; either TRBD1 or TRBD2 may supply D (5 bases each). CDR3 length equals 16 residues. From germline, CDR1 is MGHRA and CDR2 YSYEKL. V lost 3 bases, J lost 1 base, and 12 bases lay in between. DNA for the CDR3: TGCGCCAGCAGCCACCGGGACCCTATGAACACCGGGGAGCTGTTTTTT. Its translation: CASSHRDPMNTGELFF.